These 32 T cell receptor beta chains were all obtained from the same sample, sequenced in a study of cytomegalovirus exposure and HLA in healthy donors. The method was immunoSEQ multiplex PCR; TCRdb's version includes in-frame clones alone and lacks a portion of them. The sample holds under 250,000 clones, around 80% seen once. Sequenced input: PBMCs. The receptors stem from a woman in her twenties or thirties in good health and CMV-seronegative.

This chain links TRBV19 with TRBJ2-7, with D possibly matching TRBD1 (5 bases). The germline V and J ends were trimmed by 1 base and 5 bases, with 12 bases remaining between them. CDR3 length: 14 residues. Germline V gene sequence: CDR1 LNHDA, CDR2 SQIVND (reference sequence). The CDR3 nucleotides are TGTGCCAGTAGTATAGGGGTAGGGGTGAACGAGCAGTACTTC. It specifies CASSIGVGVNEQYF.

This sequence joins TRBV7-9 and TRBJ2-3, with 9 bases identical to TRBD1. Germline values: CDR1 SEHNR, CDR2 FQNEAQ (reference sequence). Losses at the gene ends were 11 bases for V and 3 bases for J; bases not matched to a gene: 3. This CDR3 is built from 12 residues. The CDR3 region has the DNA TGTGCCGGCGGGACAGGGACAGATACGCAGTATTTT. Its translation is CAGGTGTDTQYF. The full variable domain, its missing parts supplied by reference TRBV7-9 and TRBJ2-3, is DTGVSQNPRHKITKRGQNVTFRCDPISEHNRLYWYRQTLGQGPEFLTYFQNEAQLEKSRLLSDRFSAERPKGSFSTLEIQRTEQGDSAMYLCAGGTGTDTQYFGPGTRLTVL.

This clone was seen once. The CDR3 DNA reads as TGTGCCAGCAGCGCCCGGGACAACCGGGGCACCTTC. This gives the protein CASSARDNRGTF. The chain links TRBV5-4 to TRBJ1-2, with D tentatively TRBD1 (6 bases). V lost 4 bases and J 13 bases, leaving 17 bases between the germline ends. This CDR3 is built from 12 residues. Germline V gene lookup returns CDR1 SGHNT and CDR2 YYREEE (reference sequence).

The J gene is TRBJ1-6, the V gene TRBV9; TRBD1 matches 8 bases. CDR1 and CDR2 from the germline V gene are SGDLS and YYNGEE. This CDR3 comprises 15 residues. V lost 1 base, J lost 8 bases, and 5 bases stayed unmatched. The CDR3 is CASSVLGQADSPLHF. For the CDR3, the DNA is TGTGCCAGCAGCGTACTGGGACAGGCAGATTCACCCCTCCACTTT. Full variable domain (missing parts from reference TRBV9 and TRBJ1-6): DSGVTQTPKHLITATGQRVTLRCSPRSGDLSVYWYQQSLDQGLQFLIQYYNGEERAKGNILERFSAQQFPDLHSELNLSSLELGDSALYFCASSVLGQADSPLHFGNGTRLTVT.

The chain combines TRBV5-1 with TRBJ1-4, with TRBD1 matching over 12 bases. The CDR3 is 16 amino acids. Germline V gives CDR1 SGHRS, CDR2 YFSETQ. Losses at the gene ends were 5 bases for V and 8 bases for J; bases not matched to a gene: 10. The CDR3 sequence: CASRSGTGGAKEKLFF. The CDR3 region has the DNA TGCGCCAGCAGATCCGGGACAGGGGGCGCGAAGGAAAAACTGTTTTTT.

This clone was seen only a few times. The V and J genes are TRBV6-1 and TRBJ1-2; D ambiguous. V was cut by 9 bases and J by 2 bases, with 10 bases left in between. This CDR3 has 12 amino acids. CDR1 MNHNS and CDR2 SASEGT come from the germline V gene. The CDR3 region is CASAGRNYGYTF. CDR3 sequence (DNA): TGTGCCAGTGCCGGGAGGAACTATGGCTACACCTTC.

The rearrangement links TRBV27 to TRBJ2-1; 7 nucleotides match TRBD1. The germline V gene encodes CDR1 MNHEY and CDR2 SMNVEV (reference sequence). This CDR3 is 15 amino acids long. After removal of 5 bases from V and 4 bases from J, the junction contained 8 bases not matched to a gene. The CDR3 is CASSRPGQPYNEQFF. The DNA for the CDR3 is TGTGCCAGCAGTCGACCGGGACAGCCATACAATGAGCAGTTCTTC.

V is TRBV6-5 and J is TRBJ2-3, with 13 bases lining up with TRBD2. Germline CDR1 is MNHEY and CDR2 is SVGAGI. CDR3 length: 15 amino acids. Trimming removed 5 bases from V and 4 bases from J; junction bases left unmatched: 3. CDR3 nucleotide sequence: TGTGCCAGCAGTGCACTAGCGGGAGGGGCAGATACGCAGTATTTT. Translation gives CASSALAGGADTQYF.

This chain uses TRBV6-6 with TRBJ2-7, with TRBD2 identical over 13 bases. Trimming removed 8 bases from V and 2 bases from J; junction bases left unmatched: 3. The CDR3 is made up of 14 amino acids. Germline loops: CDR1 MNHNY, CDR2 SVGAGI (reference sequence). For the CDR3, the DNA is TGTGCCAGCGCTACTAGCGGGAGGGCCTACGAGCAGTACTTC. It encodes CASATSGRAYEQYF.

The chain links TRBV13 to TRBJ1-1; the D gene is possibly TRBD1 (6 bases). CDR1 is PRHDT and CDR2 is FYEKMQ in the germline V gene (reference sequence). Between the trimmed V and J ends, which lost 1 base and 6 bases, there was a span of 12 bases. This CDR3 spans 14 amino acids. The CDR3 nucleotides read TGTGCCAGCAGCTTAGAAGGGCAGGGGCCTGAAGCTTTCTTT. Its translation is CASSLEGQGPEAFF.

A few counts support this clone. This rearrangement joins TRBV15 to TRBJ1-2; 12 bases align to TRBD1. J lost 3 bases, V lost 3 bases, and 5 bases had no gene match. Germline CDR1 LNHNV, CDR2 YYDKDF (reference sequence). This CDR3 comprises 16 residues. The CDR3 DNA is TGTGCCACCAGCAGCTGGGACAGGGGGCTAGACTATGGCTACACCTTC. Its protein is CATSSWDRGLDYGYTF.

This clone was counted only a few times. The genes are TRBV18 and TRBJ2-7; 9 bases line up with TRBD2. V lost 3 bases, J lost 6 bases, and 9 bases stayed unmatched. The germline CDR1 and CDR2 sequences are KGHSH and LQKENI. The CDR3 loop spans 15 amino acids. The CDR3 bases are TGTGCCAGCTCACCCTCGGGGCGGGAGGGCGGCGAGCAGTACTTC. Translating it yields CASSPSGREGGEQYF.

In this sample, this clone turned up a few times. This CDR3 reads CASSPRSTSGSRESTDTQYF. The DNA for the CDR3 is TGTGCCAGCAGTCCGCGCTCGACTAGCGGGTCAAGGGAGAGCACAGATACGCAGTATTTT. The chain is built from TRBV27 and TRBJ2-3; 10 nucleotides match TRBD2. The length of the CDR3 is 20 residues. The junction had 17 bases not matched to a gene; V was cut back by 5 bases and J by 0 bases. Per germline, CDR1 MNHEY and CDR2 SMNVEV (reference sequence).

The V call is TRBV4-1, the J call TRBJ1-2; D not certain. Germline V CDR1 and CDR2: MGHRA, YSYEKL. There are 19 residues in the CDR3. Trimming took off 1 base at V and 0 bases at J, with 21 bases between the two ends. CDR3 in amino acids: CASSQGERLIAVANYGYTF. The CDR3 region has the DNA TGCGCCAGCAGCCAAGGTGAACGGTTGATCGCGGTGGCTAACTATGGCTACACCTTC.

This chain connects TRBV11-2 to TRBJ1-2; 9 bases fit TRBD1. Germline V gene lookup returns CDR1 SGHAT and CDR2 FQNNGV. The CDR3 is 14 amino acids. V trimming: 1 base; J trimming: 3 bases; junction bases outside the gene matches: 0. The CDR3 DNA sequence: TGTGCCAGCAGCTTAGGGACAGGGGACTATGGCTACACCTTC. Its translation: CASSLGTGDYGYTF.

The gene calls are TRBV19 and TRBJ2-1; D is uncertain. CDR1 LNHDA and CDR2 SQIVND come from the germline V gene (reference sequence). This CDR3 has 12 amino acids. Trimming shortened V by 7 bases and J by 8 bases, and 12 bases separated the two germline ends. CDR3 sequence reads: CASTIPPDEQFF. In DNA form, the CDR3 reads TGTGCCAGTACCATTCCCCCGGATGAGCAGTTCTTC.

This clone was counted a few times. The CDR3, as DNA: TGTGCCAGCAGTGAATTGGGGGCTGGCTACACCTTC. Translated, it gives CASSELGAGYTF. V usage is TRBV25-1 and J usage is TRBJ1-2; possible D gene TRBD1, 6 bases. Trimming removed 1 base from V and 7 bases from J, with 7 bases in between. CDR1 is MGHDK, CDR2 SYGVNS, per germline. The CDR3 has 12 residues.

The rearrangement uses TRBV4-1 and TRBJ1-1, with D tentatively TRBD1 (5 bases). Between the trimmed V and J ends, which lost 1 base and 6 bases, there was a span of 15 bases. CDR1 and CDR2 (germline): MGHRA, YSYEKL. There are 15 residues in the CDR3. As DNA, the CDR3 is TGCGCCAGCAGCCAAGGTCAAGGGGTTTTGGCTGAAGCTTTCTTT. Encoded protein: CASSQGQGVLAEAFF.

The chain is built from TRBV5-1 and TRBJ2-5; D uncertain. CDR3 length equals 14 residues. Per the germline V gene, CDR1 is SGHRS and CDR2 is YFSETQ. V lost 1 base and J lost 1, with 8 bases in between. The CDR3 DNA sequence: TGCGCCAGCAGCTTGCCTACCGCCCAAGAGACCCAGTACTTC. It encodes CASSLPTAQETQYF.

V and J are TRBV19 and TRBJ2-1; 9 bases are shared with TRBD2. From germline, CDR1 is LNHDA and CDR2 SQIVND (reference sequence). The junction had 10 bases not matched to a gene; V was cut back by 3 bases and J by 7 bases. This CDR3 spans 16 amino acids. CDR3 loop: CASSMGGRARENEQFF. The CDR3 DNA follows: TGTGCCAGTAGTATGGGCGGGAGGGCGCGTGAGAATGAGCAGTTCTTC.

V and J are TRBV5-1 and TRBJ2-3; 10 bases align to TRBD1. Losses at the gene ends were 4 bases for V and 4 bases for J; bases not matched to a gene: 15. This CDR3 has 18 residues. Germline loops: CDR1 SGHRS, CDR2 YFSETQ. The DNA of the CDR3 is TGCGCCAGCAGCCAGGGACAGGGGCGATCCCCGAGCTCAGATACGCAGTATTTT. Translated: CASSQGQGRSPSSDTQYF.

This clone is a singleton in its sample. The chain is built from TRBV2 and TRBJ2-2; the match to TRBD2 covers 14 bases. Germline V gives CDR1 SNHLY, CDR2 FYNNEI. CDR3 size: 18 residues. The V gene end was trimmed by 4 bases and the J gene end by 2 bases; junction bases not matched to a gene: 6. In DNA form, the CDR3 reads TGTGCCAGCAGTGTCGCGACTAGCGGGGGGGGCAACACCGGGGAGCTGTTTTTT. Protein: CASSVATSGGGNTGELFF.

The rearrangement uses TRBV6-1 and TRBJ2-5; TRBD2 matches at 8 bases. CDR3 length: 17 residues. CDR1 is MNHNS and CDR2 is SASEGT in the germline V gene. Trimming removed 1 base from V and 6 bases from J; junction bases left unmatched: 13. The CDR3 DNA follows: TGTGCCAGCAGTGAAGGGGGCCGGATAGCGGGAAGAAAGACCCAGTACTTC. Its translation: CASSEGGRIAGRKTQYF.

The J gene is TRBJ1-5, the V gene TRBV6-5; TRBD1 aligns across 7 bases. The CDR3 consists of 15 residues. Per the germline V gene, CDR1 is MNHEY and CDR2 is SVGAGI. V dropped 5 bases and J dropped 1; count of bases not matched to a gene: 5. The CDR3 DNA sequence: TGTGCCAGCAGTACCGGGACAGTGAGCAATCAGCCCCAGCATTTT. Its protein product is CASSTGTVSNQPQHF.

The J gene is TRBJ1-1, the V gene TRBV10-3; D gene uncertain. CDR3 size: 14 residues. CDR1 ENHRY and CDR2 SYGVKD come from the germline V gene. V was pared by 0 bases and J by 7 bases, with 12 bases between. The CDR3 region has the DNA TGTGCCATCAGTGAGTCGCAGGAAATGGGTGAAGCTTTCTTT. Protein: CAISESQEMGEAFF.

CDR3 residues: CAIYPGSGEQYF. The CDR3 nucleotides read TGTGCCATCTACCCCGGGAGTGGCGAGCAGTACTTC. The V gene is TRBV6-1, the J gene TRBJ2-7, with a tentative D call TRBD2 (6 bases). The germline V gene encodes CDR1 MNHNS and CDR2 SASEGT. V lost 10 bases and J 6 bases, leaving 16 bases between the germline ends. The CDR3 is 12 amino acids.

This sequence joins TRBV15 and TRBJ1-2; D remains ambiguous. CDR1 and CDR2 from the germline V gene are LNHNV and YYDKDF (reference sequence). The CDR3 covers 14 residues. V gave up 3 bases and J gave up 1 base, with 9 bases separating them. The CDR3, as DNA: TGTGCCACCAGCAGTCGACTGCTTAACTATGGCTACACCTTC. The encoded protein is CATSSRLLNYGYTF.

This clone is a singleton in its sample. The rearrangement links TRBV4-1 to TRBJ2-1; 10 nucleotides line up with TRBD2. Per germline, CDR1 MGHRA and CDR2 YSYEKL. Losses at the gene ends were 3 bases for V and 6 bases for J; bases not matched to a gene: 2. The CDR3 sequence is 14 residues long. CDR3 amino acids: CASSQGLAINEQFF. In nucleotides, the CDR3 is TGCGCCAGCAGCCAGGGACTAGCGATCAATGAGCAGTTCTTC.

This clone was detected only a few times. This chain joins TRBV5-4 and TRBJ1-2, with 9 bases identical to TRBD1. Germline-derived CDR1 and CDR2 are SGHNT and YYREEE (reference sequence). The CDR3 loop spans 13 amino acids. J lost 5 bases, V lost 6 bases, and 5 bases had no gene match. Here the CDR3 DNA reads TGTGCCAGCAATCTGGACAGGGGATATGGCTACACCTTC. Amino acid sequence: CASNLDRGYGYTF.

The chain links TRBV28 to TRBJ2-2; TRBD1 agrees at 7 bases. V lost 6 bases to trimming and J lost 0 bases; unmatched junction nucleotides: 4. The CDR3 extends over 15 amino acids. From germline, CDR1 is MDHEN and CDR2 SYDVKM. CDR3 DNA sequence: TGTGCCAGCAGGCGACAGGGACCGAACACCGGGGAGCTGTTTTTT. It yields the protein CASRRQGPNTGELFF. Full variable domain (rest looked up from reference TRBV28 and TRBJ2-2): DVKVTQSSRYLVKRTGEKVFLECVQDMDHENMFWYRQDPGLGLRLIYFSYDVKMKEKGDIPEGYSVSREKKERFSLILESASTNQTSMYLCASRRQGPNTGELFFGEGSRLTVL.

J is TRBJ2-1 and V is TRBV27; 13 nucleotides match TRBD2. This CDR3 spans 16 amino acids. The germline V gene encodes CDR1 MNHEY and CDR2 SMNVEV (reference sequence). V shed 2 bases and J 9 bases; nucleotides not matched to a gene: 7. For the CDR3, the DNA is TGTGCCAGCAGTTTAACCCTGACTAGCGGGAGGTTTGAGCAGTTCTTC. Translating gives CASSLTLTSGRFEQFF.

The CDR3 protein is CASSQRLAGAPTLEQFF. In nucleotides, the CDR3 is TGTGCCAGCAGCCAAAGACTAGCGGGAGCCCCGACATTGGAGCAGTTCTTC. The V and J genes are TRBV14 and TRBJ2-1, with TRBD2 identical over 12 bases. The V segment lost 2 bases and the J segment 10 bases; nucleotides outside the gene matches: 12. CDR1 is SGHDN, CDR2 FVKESK, per germline. The CDR3 has 17 amino acids.